Listed below are T cell receptor beta chains from one sample, sequenced in a study of cytomegalovirus exposure and HLA in healthy donors. Profiling relied on immunoSEQ multiplex PCR, and the TCRdb table lists in-frame clones only, not all of them. Among roughly 170,000 clones, 77% were seen once, and the ten largest hold approximately 1.5%. Sequencing was performed on PBMCs. These receptors originate from a woman aged 30 to 39 in good health and CMV-seropositive. CDR3s include the opening cysteine and the closing phenylalanine or tryptophan. A D gene is named only where the DNA matches it firmly. A clone size is listed for some rows: how often the clone was seen (once, few, many), or a class if it is expanded.

j_gene,abundance,d_gene,v_gene,CDR3aa,CDR3nt
TRBJ2-6,-,TRBD1,TRBV28,CASRADRVDTGANVLTF,TGTGCCAGCAGGGCCGACAGGGTGGATACTGGGGCCAACGTCCTGACTTTC
TRBJ1-2,-,TRBD1,TRBV27,CASSLAQTGNYGYTF,TGTGCCAGCAGTTTAGCGCAGACAGGGAACTATGGCTACACCTTC
TRBJ2-7,-,TRBD1,TRBV6-5,CASSTPGGHEQYF,TGTGCCAGCAGTACGCCAGGGGGCCACGAGCAGTACTTC
TRBJ2-7,-,-,TRBV27,CASSLGGGPYEQYF,TGTGCCAGCAGTTTGGGAGGGGGGCCCTACGAGCAGTACTTC
TRBJ2-7,-,TRBD1,TRBV13,CASSPGGQGDYEQYF,TGTGCCAGCAGTCCCGGCGGACAGGGAGATTACGAGCAGTACTTC
TRBJ2-7,-,TRBD1,TRBV4-2,CASSPERGQDEQYF,TGTGCCAGCAGCCCCGAGAGAGGACAGGACGAGCAGTACTTC
TRBJ2-1,few,-,TRBV5-6,CASSWRWRTSNNEQFF,TGTGCCAGCAGCTGGAGATGGAGGACTTCAAACAATGAGCAGTTCTTC
TRBJ2-1,-,-,TRBV19,CASSIDPASSAEQFF,TGTGCCAGTAGTATAGACCCCGCTAGCTCTGCTGAGCAGTTCTTC
TRBJ2-3,-,TRBD2,TRBV28,CASSLAGGPISTDTQYF,TGTGCCAGCAGTTTAGCGGGAGGCCCTATTAGCACAGATACGCAGTATTTT
TRBJ1-3,-,-,TRBV19,CASKVRGSGNTIYF,TGTGCCAGTAAGGTTAGGGGGTCTGGAAACACCATATATTTT
TRBJ1-2,-,-,TRBV6-1,CASSEVVGNYGYTF,TGTGCCAGCAGTGAAGTCGTCGGGAACTATGGCTACACCTTC
TRBJ1-1,-,TRBD1,TRBV13,CASSLRGPNTEAFF,TGTGCCAGCAGCTTGAGGGGGCCGAACACTGAAGCTTTCTTT
TRBJ1-1,-,-,TRBV28,CASSLIPGGPDAEAFF,TGTGCCAGCAGCCTAATCCCGGGGGGGCCGGACGCTGAAGCTTTCTTT
TRBJ1-1,-,-,TRBV28,CASRWGRNTEAFF,TGTGCCAGCAGGTGGGGCCGGAACACTGAAGCTTTCTTT
TRBJ2-7,few,TRBD2,TRBV28,CASSLVPLSPPLAGREQYF,TGTGCCAGCAGTTTGGTCCCCCTAAGCCCCCCCCTAGCGGGGAGGGAGCAGTACTTC
TRBJ1-5,-,TRBD1,TRBV5-6,CASSLWTGAASDQPQHF,TGTGCCAGCAGCTTGTGGACAGGGGCCGCCTCCGATCAGCCCCAGCATTTT
TRBJ2-1,-,-,TRBV11-3,CASSLSGSYNEQFF,TGTGCCAGCAGCCTTAGTGGCTCCTACAATGAGCAGTTCTTC
TRBJ1-3,-,-,TRBV29-1,CSSSSGNTIYF,TGCAGCTCGAGCTCTGGAAACACCATATATTTT
TRBJ2-7,-,TRBD2,TRBV7-6,CASSLSGSSYEQYF,TGTGCCAGCAGCTTAAGCGGGAGCTCCTACGAGCAGTACTTC
TRBJ2-2,-,TRBD2,TRBV5-1,CASSLEGGITGELFF,TGCGCCAGCAGCTTGGAGGGAGGGATCACCGGGGAGCTGTTTTTT
TRBJ1-2,-,TRBD1,TRBV30,CAWSFRTGINYGYTF,TGTGCCTGGAGTTTTCGGACAGGGATAAACTATGGCTACACCTTC
TRBJ2-5,-,TRBD1,TRBV11-2,CASSTGTEETQYF,TGTGCCAGCAGCACCGGGACAGAGGAGACCCAGTACTTC
TRBJ1-5,-,-,TRBV28,CASNLGGGGQPQHF,TGTGCCAGCAACCTTGGGGGGGGCGGTCAGCCCCAGCATTTT
TRBJ2-3,-,TRBD2,TRBV28,CASSRTSGRVRDTQYF,TGTGCCAGCAGTCGGACTAGCGGGAGGGTGCGTGATACGCAGTATTTT
TRBJ2-1,-,-,TRBV19,CASSIGSGSQNEQFF,TGTGCCAGTAGTATAGGGAGCGGGTCCCAAAATGAGCAGTTCTTC
TRBJ2-7,-,TRBD1,TRBV5-4,CASSSPGQGDYEQYF,TGTGCCAGCAGCTCACCGGGACAGGGGGACTACGAGCAGTACTTT
TRBJ1-1,-,TRBD1,TRBV5-1,CASSWGQENTEAFF,TGCGCCAGCAGCTGGGGACAGGAGAACACTGAAGCTTTCTTT
TRBJ2-5,once,-,TRBV6-1,CASTEGSPGEQYF,TGTGCCAGCACCGAAGGGTCCCCAGGGGAGCAGTACTTC
TRBJ2-1,few,TRBD2,TRBV2,CAGRRTSGRNEQFF,TGTGCCGGTCGACGGACTAGCGGGAGAAATGAGCAGTTCTTC